This entry lists 2 T cell receptor beta chains sequenced from one sample in a study of T-cell reconstitution after alpha-beta-depleted transplantation in children. A library of TCRbeta sequences, prepared with unique molecular identifiers, was generated. A single record per CDR3 protein comes from TCRdb applying MiXCR to the PCR reads. The repertoire holds about 70,000 distinct CDR3 sequences, roughly a tenth seen once, with less than 15% in the top ten. The sequenced sample was PBMCs, obtained before TCRalphabeta/CD19-depleted stem cell transplant. The receptors were sampled from a boy aged 5 to 17 with acute myeloid leukemia, due to receive a stem cell transplant.

This clonotype was seen ten or more times. V usage is TRBV24-1 and J usage is TRBJ2-6, with 7 bases identical to TRBD1. V was clipped by 3 bases and J by 4 bases; unmatched bases: 2. The CDR3 runs to 15 residues. The germline V gene has CDR1 KGHDR and CDR2 SFDVKD. CDR3: CATSDPQGGANVLTF. CDR3 bases: TGTGCCACCAGTGATCCACAGGGGGGGGCCAACGTCCTGACTTTC.

This clonotype was counted many times. The chain is built from TRBV10-3 and TRBJ2-5, with 12 bases matching TRBD1. This CDR3 is built from 14 residues. V lost 6 bases and J lost 5; bases outside the gene matches: 4. Germline V CDR1 and CDR2: ENHRY, SYGVKD. The DNA for the CDR3 is TGTGCCATCAGGGGGACAGGGGGCGCGGAGACCCAGTACTTC. Amino acid sequence: CAIRGTGGAETQYF.